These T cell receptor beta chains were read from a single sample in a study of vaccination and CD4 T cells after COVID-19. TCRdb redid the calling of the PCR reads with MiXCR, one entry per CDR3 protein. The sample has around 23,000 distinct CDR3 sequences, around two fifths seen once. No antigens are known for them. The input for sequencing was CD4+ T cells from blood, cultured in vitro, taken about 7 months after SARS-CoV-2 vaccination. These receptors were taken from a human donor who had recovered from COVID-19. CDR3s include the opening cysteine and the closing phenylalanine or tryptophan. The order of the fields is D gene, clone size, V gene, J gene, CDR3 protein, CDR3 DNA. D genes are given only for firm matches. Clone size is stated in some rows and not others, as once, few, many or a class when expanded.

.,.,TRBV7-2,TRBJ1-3,CASSLARAGNTIYF,TGTGCCAGCAGCTTAGCCAGGGCTGGAAACACCATATATTTT
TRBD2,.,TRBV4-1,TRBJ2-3,CASSQTTSVGTDTQYF,TGCGCCAGCAGCCAAACGACTAGCGTCGGCACAGATACGCAGTATTTT
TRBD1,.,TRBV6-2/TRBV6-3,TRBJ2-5,CASSFDRGGRETQYF,TGTGCCAGCAGCTTTGACAGGGGTGGTCGAGAGACCCAGTACTTC
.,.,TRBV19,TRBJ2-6,CASSSQGPYSGANVLTF,TGTGCCAGTAGTAGCCAGGGGCCGTACTCTGGGGCCAACGTCCTGACTTTC
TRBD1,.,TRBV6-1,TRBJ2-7,CASRATGTGYSYEQYF,TGTGCCAGCAGAGCCACCGGGACAGGGTATTCCTACGAGCAGTACTTC
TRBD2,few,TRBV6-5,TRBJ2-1,CASSSRGIQFF,TGTGCCAGCAGTTCGCGGGGGATACAGTTCTTC
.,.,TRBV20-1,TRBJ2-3,CSGLGSTDTQYF,TGCAGTGGACTAGGGAGCACAGATACGCAGTATTTT
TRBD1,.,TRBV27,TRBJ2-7,CASSRRQGPYEQYF,TGTGCCAGCAGCCGTCGACAGGGCCCCTACGAGCAGTACTTC
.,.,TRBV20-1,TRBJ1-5,CSAGDLIWDQPQHF,TGCAGTGCTGGAGATCTTATCTGGGATCAGCCCCAGCATTTT
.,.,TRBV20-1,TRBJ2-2,CSAGKRDSLTGELFF,TGCAGTGCTGGGAAGCGGGACAGTCTCACCGGGGAGCTGTTTTTT
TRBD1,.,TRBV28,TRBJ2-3,CASSLNRGAQYF,TGTGCCAGCAGTTTGAACAGGGGCGCGCAGTATTTT
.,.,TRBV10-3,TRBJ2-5,CAISERQQETQYF,TGTGCCATCAGTGAACGTCAGCAAGAGACCCAGTACTTC
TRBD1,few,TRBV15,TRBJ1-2,CATSRGDRAFGYTF,TGTGCCACCAGCAGAGGGGACAGAGCCTTTGGCTACACCTTC
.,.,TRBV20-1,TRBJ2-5,CSAIFQRAYQETQYF,TGCAGTGCTATCTTCCAGCGGGCCTACCAAGAGACCCAGTACTTC
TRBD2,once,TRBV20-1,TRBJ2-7,CSAPLAGGTYEQYF,TGCAGTGCACCTTTAGCGGGAGGTACCTACGAGCAGTACTTC
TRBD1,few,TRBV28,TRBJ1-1,CASSPPGQGGTEAFF,TGTGCCAGCAGTCCGCCGGGACAGGGGGGCACTGAAGCTTTCTTT
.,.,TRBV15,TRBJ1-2,CATSRDMAQDGYGYTF,TGTGCCACCAGCAGAGATATGGCCCAAGATGGCTATGGCTACACCTTC
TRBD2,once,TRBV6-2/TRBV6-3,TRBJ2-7,CASSYSSGTYEQYF,TGTGCCAGCAGTTACTCTAGCGGGACGTACGAGCAGTACTTC
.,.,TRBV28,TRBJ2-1,CASRPGLSSYNEQFF,TGTGCCAGCAGGCCGGGACTGAGCTCCTACAATGAGCAGTTCTTC
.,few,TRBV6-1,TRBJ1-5,CASTPTGSNQPQHF,TGTGCCAGCACCCCAACGGGGTCCAATCAGCCCCAGCATTTT
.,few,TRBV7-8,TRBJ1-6,CASSSPRRAQNSPLHF,TGTGCCAGCAGCTCTCCGAGACGCGCACAAAATTCACCCCTCCACTTT
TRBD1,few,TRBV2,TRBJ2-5,CASSTGTGSFETQYF,TGTGCCAGCAGTACCGGGACAGGGTCGTTCGAGACCCAGTACTTC
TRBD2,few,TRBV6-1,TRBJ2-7,CASKRLAGVYEQYF,TGTGCCAGCAAAAGACTAGCGGGAGTCTACGAGCAGTACTTC
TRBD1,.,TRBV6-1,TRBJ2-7,CASSFTGGPYEQYF,TGTGCCAGCAGCTTCACAGGGGGGCCCTACGAGCAGTACTTC
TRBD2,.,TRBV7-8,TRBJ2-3,CASSLGWRRGFSTDTQYF,TGTGCCAGCAGCTTAGGATGGAGGCGGGGGTTTAGCACAGATACGCAGTATTTT
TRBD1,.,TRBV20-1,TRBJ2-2,CSARDFGTANTGELFF,TGCAGTGCTAGGGACTTCGGGACAGCGAACACCGGGGAGCTGTTTTTT
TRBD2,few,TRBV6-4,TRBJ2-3,CASSDSSGGGEDTQYF,TGTGCCAGCAGTGATTCTAGCGGGGGGGGTGAAGATACGCAGTATTTT
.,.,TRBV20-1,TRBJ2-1,CSAEGLYNEQFF,TGCAGTGCTGAGGGATTGTACAATGAGCAGTTCTTC
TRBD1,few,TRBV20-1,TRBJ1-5,CSARATGGGSNQPQHF,TGCAGTGCTAGAGCCACAGGGGGAGGAAGCAATCAGCCCCAGCATTTT
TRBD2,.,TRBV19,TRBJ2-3,CASGGAGGTDTQYF,TGTGCCAGCGGGGGGGCAGGGGGCACAGATACGCAGTATTTT
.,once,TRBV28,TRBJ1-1,CASSELQGSFF,TGTGCCAGCAGTGAACTACAGGGTTCTTTCTTT
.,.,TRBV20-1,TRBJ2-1,CSARDQGGLWNEQFF,TGCAGTGCTAGAGATCAAGGCGGGCTGTGGAATGAGCAGTTCTTC
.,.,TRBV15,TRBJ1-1,CATSRDALGDGPEAFF,TGTGCCACCAGCAGAGACGCCCTGGGAGACGGGCCTGAAGCTTTCTTT
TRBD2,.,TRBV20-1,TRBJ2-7,CSASGAGGIYEQYF,TGCAGTGCTAGCGGAGCGGGAGGTATCTACGAGCAGTACTTC
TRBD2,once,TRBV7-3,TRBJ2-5,CASSLGLAEQETQYF,TGTGCCAGCAGCTTGGGACTAGCGGAACAAGAGACCCAGTACTTC
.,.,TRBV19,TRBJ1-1,CATHSYMNTEAFF,TGTGCAACACATTCTTACATGAACACTGAAGCTTTCTTT
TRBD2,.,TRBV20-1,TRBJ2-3,CSARTSGRSTDTQYF,TGCAGTGCCCGGACTAGCGGGAGGAGCACAGATACGCAGTATTTT